This T cell receptor beta chain was identified during a study of T cell responses to AZD1222 COVID-19 vaccine. TCRdb keeps only in-frame clones here, not all; method: immunoSEQ multiplex PCR. This sample yields 140,000 to 150,000 clones, of which around 92% are seen a single time; roughly 3% belongs to the top ten. Germline-derived CDR1 and CDR2 are LGHNA and YSLEER. V gave up 0 bases and J gave up 3 bases, with 21 bases separating them. The CDR3 is 18 residues long. Specimen: peripheral blood, collected 28 days after the second AZD1222 dose. The source of this sequence is an adult who received the AZD1222 COVID-19 vaccine. V is TRBV4-3 and J is TRBJ2-7; tentative D call: TRBD2 (6 bases). In DNA, the CDR3 is TGCGCCAGCAGCCAAGATCCCAATAGAGGGGAGGCGGTCTACGAGCAGTACTTC. Translation gives CASSQDPNRGEAVYEQYF.